This record covers a single T cell receptor beta chain. This sample stems from a study of blood T cell repertoires in COVID-19. Assay: immunoSEQ multiplex PCR; the TCRdb copy retains only in-frame clones and omits some. Seen here are 350,000 or so clones, around nine tenths observed once, and the top ten hold 3% to 4.5%. There are 16 residues in the CDR3. The germline V and J ends were trimmed by 1 base and 2 bases, with 12 bases remaining between them. Germline V gives CDR1 MNHEY, CDR2 SMNVEV (reference sequence). The sequence was collected from a woman aged 55 to 70 with COVID-19, enrolled during active disease. What was sequenced was peripheral blood. The chain links TRBV27 to TRBJ1-5, with a tentative D call TRBD1 (6 bases). The CDR3 reads CASSLWREGGNQPQHF. The CDR3, as DNA: TGTGCCAGCAGTTTATGGCGGGAGGGGGGCAATCAGCCCCAGCATTTT.